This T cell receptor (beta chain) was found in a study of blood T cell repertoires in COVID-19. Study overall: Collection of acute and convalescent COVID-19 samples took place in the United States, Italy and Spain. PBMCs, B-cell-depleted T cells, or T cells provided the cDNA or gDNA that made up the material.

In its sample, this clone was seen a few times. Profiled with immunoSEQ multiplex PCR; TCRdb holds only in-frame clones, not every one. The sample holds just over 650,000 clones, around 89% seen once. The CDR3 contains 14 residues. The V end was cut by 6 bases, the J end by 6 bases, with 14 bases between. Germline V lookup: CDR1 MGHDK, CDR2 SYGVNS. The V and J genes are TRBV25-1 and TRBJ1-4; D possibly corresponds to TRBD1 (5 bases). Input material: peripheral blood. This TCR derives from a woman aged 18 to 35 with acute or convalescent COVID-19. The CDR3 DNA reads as TGTGCCAGCAGCGTGGGGGGATTGGATGAAAAACTGTTTTTT. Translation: CASSVGGLDEKLFF.